This T cell receptor beta chain is from a study of T cells in Graves' hyperthyroidism and ophthalmopathy (dated by TCRdb to about 2019). With respect to the entire study: Peripheral blood samples were taken at initial diagnosis, before any treatment was given. A discovery cohort of about a hundred patients, approximately 45 with Graves' ophthalmopathy and 57 with stable Graves' hyperthyroidism, was used to find distinguishing TCR V-J signatures. An independent validation cohort of 18 to 20 hyperthyroidism patients and 17 patients who later progressed to ophthalmopathy tested prospective prediction of ophthalmopathy. After blood sampling, hyperthyroidism patients were treated with methimazole at a starting dose of 30 mg daily, and ophthalmopathy patients were treated with high-dose intravenous methylprednisolone. For training and testing, the 100 or so patients in the discovery cohort were randomly divided in a 7:3 ratio. The study also compared thyroid tissue and blood T-cell repertoires from roughly six Graves' hyperthyroidism patients. According to the paper, TCR Vbeta CDR3 sequencing was carried out on 135 peripheral blood samples, which came from 40 to 45 ophthalmopathy, around 75 hyperthyroidism and roughly 17 progressor patients. Broad study findings and their caveats: Ophthalmopathy was separated from stable hyperthyroidism by a 13 V-J signature model, with just over 85% sensitivity and approximately 81% specificity obtained in cross-validation and 80%/75% obtained in testing. Blood samples also contained most of the expanded thyroid clonotypes (frequency above 0.001), which suggests that blood repertoires may reflect thyroid immune responses. In validation, the model predicted progression to ophthalmopathy a median of 6.5 months before onset, with about 71% sensitivity and roughly 79% specificity. No statistical method was used to fix the sample size in advance, and group allocation was not hidden from the investigators.

In the ophthalmopathy patients, disease was moderately to severely active, with a Clinical Activity Score of 3 or more, a NOSPECS grade of 4 or more, and a duration of less than 3 months. Exclusion was applied to patients with uncontrolled infections, other autoimmune diseases, pregnancy or lactation. Diagnoses were established on the basis of clinical symptoms, serum thyroxine and TRAb, thyroid ultrasound, and orbital computed tomography. PBMCs were separated from roughly 9.6 ml of fresh peripheral blood using Ficoll-Paque density gradient centrifugation. Total RNA was extracted using Trizol reagent, and RNA quality was assessed on an Agilent 2100 Bioanalyzer. Germline trimming: 1 base from V, 1 base from J; junction bases outside gene matches: 3. CDR1 and CDR2 were assigned from the germline V gene as SGHRS and YFSETQ. The CDR3 spans 15 residues, from the cysteine through the phenylalanine. Of all the DNA, just the CDR3 is kept, 45 bases in frame from base 1.

The TCR beta CDR3 regions were amplified from RNA transcripts. The first round of RT-PCR for the TCR CDR3 was performed with the HTBI primer set and the Qiagen OneStep RT-PCR kit. A second multiplex PCR round built the libraries, followed by size selection and purification. Libraries were sequenced paired-end with 100 bp reads on an Illumina HiSeq2000. The paper's data handling went like this. SOAPnuke was used to process the raw data, removing reads that contained adapters or uncalled bases, had a mean Phred below 15, or lacked an exact match to the constant primer or identifier. High-quality paired reads were merged using COPE v1.2.5, and each unique nucleotide sequence was defined as a clonotype. MiTCR v1.1 was used to align the clonotypes against IMGT TRBV, TRBD and TRBJ reference segments. Analysis was restricted to V-J combinations with a frequency above 0.0001, which covered just over 98% of repertoires. A TCS score was defined as the ratio of F50 (clonal expansion) to E x V (chaos), with BLOSUM62-based TCRdist applied between CDR3 peptides within each V-J. Welch's t-statistics and random forest reduced approximately 520 V-J features to about 13, which were used in a naive Bayes classifier (R e1071). TCRdb reanalyzed the raw reads on its own, using fastp at Q25 for trimming and MiXCR for clone calling, and kept in-frame beta chains. Each entry merges the rows of one CDR3 protein and shows their most common DNA and genes. The V and J calls here are based on TCRdb, not the publication. For this sample the table gives hundreds of thousands of distinct CDR3 sequences, of which 20% were detected only once. Approximately 48% of the sample lies in the top ten.

A remark on this clonotype: Its specific antigen is unknown. Base-call qualities are not available, and no considerably larger clone is one nucleotide away.

The V and J genes are TRBV5-1 and TRBJ2-5; the junction holds 8 bases that match TRBD1. Sequencing was performed on blood. The sequence was obtained from a man between 40 and 49 years old with Graves' ophthalmopathy. The CDR3 reads as follows: CASSLWGQAQETQYF. The DNA sequence follows: TGCGCCAGCAGCTTGTGGGGACAGGCCCAAGAGACCCAGTACTTC.